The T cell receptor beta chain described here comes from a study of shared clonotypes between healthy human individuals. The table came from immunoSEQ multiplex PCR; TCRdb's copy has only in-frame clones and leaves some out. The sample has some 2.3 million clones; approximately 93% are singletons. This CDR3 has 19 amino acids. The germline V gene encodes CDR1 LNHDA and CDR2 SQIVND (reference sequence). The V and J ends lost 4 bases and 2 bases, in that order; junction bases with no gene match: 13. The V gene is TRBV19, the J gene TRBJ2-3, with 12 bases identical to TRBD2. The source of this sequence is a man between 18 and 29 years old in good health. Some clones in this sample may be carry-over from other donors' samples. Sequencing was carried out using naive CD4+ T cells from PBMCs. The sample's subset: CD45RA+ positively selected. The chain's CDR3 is CASSTHGRTSGRNTDTQYF. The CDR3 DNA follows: TGTGCCAGTAGTACCCATGGAAGAACTAGCGGGAGGAACACAGATACGCAGTATTTT. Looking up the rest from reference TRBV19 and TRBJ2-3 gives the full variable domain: DGGITQSPKYLFRKEGQNVTLSCEQNLNHDAMYWYRQDPGQGLRLIYYSQIVNDFQKGDIAEGYSVSREKKESFPLTVTSAQKNPTAFYLCASSTHGRTSGRNTDTQYFGPGTRLTVL.